Sequencing of this TCR beta chain was carried out in a study of shared clonotypes between healthy human individuals. Broader study findings: Blood was the sole source, and tissue repertoires probably differ.

This clone was seen a few times. What it binds is unknown. Other DNA sequences in this specimen translate into the identical CDR3. V was trimmed by 0 bases and J by 3 bases, leaving 11 bases between them. From germline, CDR1 is SGHRS and CDR2 YFSETQ. The CDR3 spans 15 residues. Assay: immunoSEQ multiplex PCR; the TCRdb copy retains only in-frame clones and omits some. This table holds over a million clones, about 80% found once. What was sequenced was memory CD4+ T cells from PBMCs. Subset reported: CD45RA-negative fraction. The receptor was isolated from a man between 18 and 35 years old in good health. Some clones in this sample may be carry-over from other donors' samples. The chain links TRBV5-1 to TRBJ2-3; D gene ambiguous. This chain's CDR3 is CASSLAGQVTDTQYF. The DNA of the CDR3 is TGCGCCAGCAGCTTGGCCGGGCAGGTGACAGATACGCAGTATTTT.